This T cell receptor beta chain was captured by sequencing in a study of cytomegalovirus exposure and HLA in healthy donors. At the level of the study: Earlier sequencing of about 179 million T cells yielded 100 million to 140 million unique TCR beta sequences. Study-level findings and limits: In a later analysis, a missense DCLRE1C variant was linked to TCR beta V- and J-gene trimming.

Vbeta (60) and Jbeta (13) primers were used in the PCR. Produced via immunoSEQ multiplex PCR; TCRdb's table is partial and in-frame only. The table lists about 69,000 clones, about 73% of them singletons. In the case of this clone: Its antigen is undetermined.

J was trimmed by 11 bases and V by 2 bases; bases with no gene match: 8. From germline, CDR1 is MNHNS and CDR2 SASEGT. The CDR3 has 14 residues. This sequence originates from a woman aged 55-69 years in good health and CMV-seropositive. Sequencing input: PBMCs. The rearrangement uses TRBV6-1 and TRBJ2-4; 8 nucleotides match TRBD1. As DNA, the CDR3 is TGTGCCAGCAGTGAACAGGACAGGGCAGGGGTTCAGTACTTC. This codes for CASSEQDRAGVQYF.